The 4 T cell receptor beta chains below were found in one sample sequenced in a study of T cell clonality in common variable immunodeficiency. Sequencing used immunoSEQ multiplex PCR; TCRdb keeps in-frame clones, though not all of them. This sample comprises approximately 81,000 clones, none seen once only. The material sequenced was peripheral blood mononuclear cells. The receptor source for this set is a person between 18 and 75 years old in good health.

This clone appeared many times. Read coverage stops 3 residues before the CDR3 terminus; the germline J gene supplies the remainder. The V call is TRBV5-1, the J call TRBJ2-2; 7 bases line up with TRBD1. With V trimmed by 0 bases and J by 5 bases, 4 bases remained unmatched. The CDR3 length is 15 residues. Looked up from germline, CDR1 is SGHRS and CDR2 is YFSETQ. The sequenced part of the CDR3 DNA is TGCGCCAGCAGCTTGGAAGGGGGCGAAACCGGGGAG. This encodes CASSLEGGETGE. The entire CDR3 protein is CASSLEGGETGELFF.

In its sample, this clone was seen many times. The read ends 3 residues early relative to the CDR3; the germline J gene fills the gap. The rearrangement uses TRBV5-6 and TRBJ2-5; the D is unclear. V lost 6 bases to trimming and J lost 6 bases, with 15 bases between them. Germline V gene lookup returns CDR1 SGHDT and CDR2 YYEEEE. The CDR3 runs to 13 residues. This CDR3 is CASINFEEQTQYF. CDR3 DNA, as far as it was read: TGTGCCAGCATCAATTTCGAAGAGCAGACC.

This clone was seen at least ten times. The read terminates 3 residues before the CDR3 end, so the remaining end is supplied by the germline J gene. The genes are TRBV3-1 (or the pseudogene TRBV3-2) and TRBJ2-7; tentative D call: TRBD1 (5 bases). The CDR3 consists of 13 residues. V was shortened by 7 bases and J by 2 bases, with 12 bases between the two germline ends. CDR1 and CDR2 (germline): LGHDT, YNNKEL (reference sequence). The sequenced CDR3 bases are TGTGCCAGCAAGGGGTGCGTTCCCTACGAG. Translation gives CASKGCVPYE. The whole CDR3 sequence reads CASKGCVPYEQYF.

This clone was counted at least ten times. The CDR3 end is not reached by the read, which stops 3 residues before it; the germline J gene fills it in. The chain employs TRBV30 and TRBJ2-7; D unresolved. Germline lookup yields CDR1 GTSNPN and CDR2 SVGIG (reference sequence). The CDR3 is made up of 12 amino acids. Trimming pared 1 base from V and 2 bases from J, leaving 6 bases between. The CDR3 reads CAWSASTYEQYF. Incomplete CDR3 DNA: TGTGCCTGGAGTGCGTCTACCTACGAG.